The T cell receptor beta chain described here comes from a study of cytomegalovirus exposure and HLA in healthy donors. This clone was observed a handful of times. Antigen unknown. Germline CDR1 reads MNHEY; CDR2 reads SMNVEV (reference sequence). Trimming at V came to 7 bases and at J to 7 bases, leaving 1 base not matched to a gene. CDR3 length: 11 residues. The study, taken as a whole, reports: Later analysis identified a missense DCLRE1C variant that was linked to TCR beta V- and J-gene trimming.

13 Jbeta primers and 60 Vbeta primers were used for the PCR. The method was immunoSEQ multiplex PCR; TCRdb's version includes in-frame clones alone and lacks a portion of them. Of 100,000 to 150,000 clones listed, more than 15% are singletons. Source material: PBMCs. The receptor was derived from a female donor in good health and CMV-seropositive. V gene TRBV27 combines with J gene TRBJ1-1, with TRBD1 matching 9 bases. In nucleotides, the CDR3 is TGTGCCAGCAAGGGACAGGGTGAAGCTTTCTTT. Its protein product is CASKGQGEAFF.